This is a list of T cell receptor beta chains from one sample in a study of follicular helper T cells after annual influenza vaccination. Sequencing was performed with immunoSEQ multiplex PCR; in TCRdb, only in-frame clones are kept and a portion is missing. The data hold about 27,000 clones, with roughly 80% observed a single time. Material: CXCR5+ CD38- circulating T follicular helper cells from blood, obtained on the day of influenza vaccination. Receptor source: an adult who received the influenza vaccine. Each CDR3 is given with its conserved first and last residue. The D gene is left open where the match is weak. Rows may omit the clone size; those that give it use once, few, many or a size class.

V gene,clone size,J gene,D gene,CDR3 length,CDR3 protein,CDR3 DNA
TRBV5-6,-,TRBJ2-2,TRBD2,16,CASSSSGAPGTGELFF,TGTGCCAGCAGCTCTAGCGGGGCTCCGGGGACCGGGGAGCTGTTTTTT
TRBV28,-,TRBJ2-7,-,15,CASSLGGGDSREQYF,TGTGCCAGCAGTTTAGGAGGGGGCGATTCCCGGGAGCAGTACTTC
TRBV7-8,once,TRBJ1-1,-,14,CASSSREVNTEAFF,TGTGCCAGCAGTTCCAGGGAGGTAAACACTGAAGCTTTCTTT
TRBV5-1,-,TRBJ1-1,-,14,CASSLEAGNTEAFF,TGCGCCAGCAGCTTGGAAGCGGGAAACACTGAAGCTTTCTTT
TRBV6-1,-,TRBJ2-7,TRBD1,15,CASRDRIPLKYEQYF,TGTGCCAGCAGGGACAGGATACCACTAAAATACGAGCAGTACTTC
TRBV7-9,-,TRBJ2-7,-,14,CASSSGRELREQYF,TGTGCCAGCAGCTCCGGCCGAGAACTACGTGAGCAGTACTTC
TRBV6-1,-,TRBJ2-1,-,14,CASKRGSSYNEQFF,TGTGCCAGCAAACGCGGTAGCTCCTACAATGAGCAGTTCTTC
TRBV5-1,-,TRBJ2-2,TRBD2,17,CAPHFERETTNTGELFF,TGCGCCCCCCATTTTGAGCGGGAGACAACGAACACCGGGGAGCTGTTTTTT
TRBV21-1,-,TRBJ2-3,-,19,CASSAPPGGLALKSDTQYF,TGTGCCAGCAGCGCCCCCCCTGGGGGACTAGCGCTTAAATCAGATACGCAGTATTTT
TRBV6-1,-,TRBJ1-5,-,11,CASRSNQPQHF,TGTGCCAGCAGGTCAAATCAGCCCCAGCATTTT
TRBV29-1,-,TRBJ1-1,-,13,CSVYAGAHTEAFF,TGCAGCGTATACGCAGGGGCGCACACTGAAGCTTTCTTT
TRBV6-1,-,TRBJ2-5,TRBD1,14,CASRGGQGSFTQYF,TGTGCCAGCAGGGGGGGACAGGGAAGCTTTACCCAGTACTTC
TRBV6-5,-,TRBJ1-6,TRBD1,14,CASSPTGGDSPLHF,TGTGCCAGCAGCCCGACAGGGGGTGATTCACCCCTCCACTTT
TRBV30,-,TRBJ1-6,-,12,CACTQGYSPLHF,TGTGCCTGTACCCAGGGATATTCACCCCTCCACTTT
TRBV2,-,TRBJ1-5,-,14,CASTGTGSNQPQHF,TGTGCCAGCACCGGCACAGGGAGCAATCAGCCCCAGCATTTT
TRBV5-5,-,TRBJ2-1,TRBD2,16,CASSWGLAGTYNEQFF,TGTGCCAGCAGCTGGGGACTAGCGGGGACCTACAATGAGCAGTTCTTC
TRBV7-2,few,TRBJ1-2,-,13,CASSPGRGYGYTF,TGTGCCAGCAGCCCAGGGAGGGGTTATGGCTACACCTTC
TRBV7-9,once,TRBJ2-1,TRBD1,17,CASSPSSLGGHGSEQFF,TGTGCCAGCAGCCCCTCGAGTTTAGGGGGCCATGGGAGTGAGCAGTTCTTC